This T cell receptor (beta chain) appears in the sequencing data of a study of T-cell memory formation after mild COVID-19. Germline V CDR1 and CDR2: SGDLS, YYNGEE. V was clipped by 7 bases and J by 6 bases; unmatched bases: 6. The CDR3 contains 13 residues. TCR alpha and TCR beta cDNA libraries carrying sample barcodes and UMIs came from 5'RACE with constant-segment primers. One entry per CDR3 protein results from TCRdb running MiXCR on the 5' RACE reads. The top ten hold about 12% of the sample, which has about 45,000 distinct CDR3 sequences, 9.5% seen once. This clonotype was detected a few times. The source of this sequence is an adult woman who had mild COVID-19 (a few samples of this study predate the infection). Cell type and time point are not known. The sequenced material came from PBMCs or a T cell subset sorted from them (not recorded which). The chain has TRBV9 and TRBJ2-1, with 8 nucleotides matching TRBD2. The CDR3 spells CASGSGRINEQFF. DNA of the CDR3: TGTGCCAGCGGGAGCGGGAGAATCAATGAGCAGTTCTTC. The full variable domain, in which reference TRBV9 and TRBJ2-1 provide the parts outside the CDR3, is DSGVTQTPKHLITATGQRVTLRCSPRSGDLSVYWYQQSLDQGLQFLIQYYNGEERAKGNILERFSAQQFPDLHSELNLSSLELGDSALYFCASGSGRINEQFFGPGTRLTVL.